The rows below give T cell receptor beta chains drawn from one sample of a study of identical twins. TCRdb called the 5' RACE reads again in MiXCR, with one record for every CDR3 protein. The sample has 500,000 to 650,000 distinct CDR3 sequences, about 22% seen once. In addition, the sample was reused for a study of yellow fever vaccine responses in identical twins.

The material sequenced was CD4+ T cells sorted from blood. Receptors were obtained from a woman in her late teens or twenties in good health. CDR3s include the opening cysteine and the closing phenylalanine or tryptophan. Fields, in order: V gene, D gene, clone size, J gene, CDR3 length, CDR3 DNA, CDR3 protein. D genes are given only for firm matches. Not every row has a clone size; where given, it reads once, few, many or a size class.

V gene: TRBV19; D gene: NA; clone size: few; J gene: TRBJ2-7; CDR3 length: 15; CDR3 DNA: TGTGCCAGTAGTTCGCAAAAGAGAAGCTCCTACGAGCAGTACTTC; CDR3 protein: CASSSQKRSSYEQYF
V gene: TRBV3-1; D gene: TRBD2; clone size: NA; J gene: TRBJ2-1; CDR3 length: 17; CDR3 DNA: TGTGCCAGCAGCCAAGGAGGTCGGAGCGGGGGGGCAGGTGAGCAGTTCTTC; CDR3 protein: CASSQGGRSGGAGEQFF
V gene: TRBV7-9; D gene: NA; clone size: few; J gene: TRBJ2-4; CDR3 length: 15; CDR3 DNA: TGTGCCAGCAGCGGACTACAGGGGATGAAAAACATTCAGTACTTC; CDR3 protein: CASSGLQGMKNIQYF
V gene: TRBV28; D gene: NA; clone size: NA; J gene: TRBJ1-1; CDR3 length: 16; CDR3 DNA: TGTGCCAGCACACATTTTGCGTTGAATTTAAACACTGAAGCTTTCTTT; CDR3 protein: CASTHFALNLNTEAFF
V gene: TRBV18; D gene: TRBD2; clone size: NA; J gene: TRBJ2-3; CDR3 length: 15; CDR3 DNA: TGTGCCAGCTCACCAGCTAGCGGAACCACAGATACGCAGTATTTT; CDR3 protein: CASSPASGTTDTQYF
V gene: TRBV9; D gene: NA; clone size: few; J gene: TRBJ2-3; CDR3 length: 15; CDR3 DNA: TGTGCCAGCAGCGTAGCGTGGCGGGATGCAGATACGCAGTATTTT; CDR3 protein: CASSVAWRDADTQYF
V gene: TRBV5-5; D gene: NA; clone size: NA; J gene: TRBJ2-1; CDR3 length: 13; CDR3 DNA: TGTGCCAGCAGCTCACAGGGTCAGGATGAGCAGTTCTTC; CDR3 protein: CASSSQGQDEQFF
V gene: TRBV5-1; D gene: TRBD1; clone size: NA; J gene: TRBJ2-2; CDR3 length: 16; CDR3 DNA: TGCGCCAGCAGCAAGACAGGGTTCGGGGACGTCGGGGAGCTGTTTTTT; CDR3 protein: CASSKTGFGDVGELFF
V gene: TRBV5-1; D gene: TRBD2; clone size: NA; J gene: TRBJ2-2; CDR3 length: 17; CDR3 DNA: TGCGCCAGCAGTACCGGGACTAGCGGGAGGGTCGTCGGGGAGCTGTTTTTT; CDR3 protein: CASSTGTSGRVVGELFF
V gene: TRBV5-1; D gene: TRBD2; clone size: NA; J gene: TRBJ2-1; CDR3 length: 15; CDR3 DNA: TGCGCCAGCAGCTTTTCCAGCGGGGGGGGCAATGAGCAGTTCTTC; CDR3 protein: CASSFSSGGGNEQFF
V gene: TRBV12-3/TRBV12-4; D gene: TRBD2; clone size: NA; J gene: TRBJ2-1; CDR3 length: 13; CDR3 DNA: TGTGCCAGCAGTGCACGGACTAGCATGGGGCAGTTCTTC; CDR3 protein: CASSARTSMGQFF
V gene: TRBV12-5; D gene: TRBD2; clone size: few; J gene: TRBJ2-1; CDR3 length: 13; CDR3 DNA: TGTGCTAGTGTGGGGGGGTTGGTAGGAGAGCAGTTCTTC; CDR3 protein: CASVGGLVGEQFF
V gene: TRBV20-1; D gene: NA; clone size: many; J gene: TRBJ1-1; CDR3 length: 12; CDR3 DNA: TGCAGTGCTAGAGGGGGCAACACTGAAGCTTTCTTT; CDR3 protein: CSARGGNTEAFF
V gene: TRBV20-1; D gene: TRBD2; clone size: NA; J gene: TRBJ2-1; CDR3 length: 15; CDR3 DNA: TGCAGTGCTAGGCCCGGGAGGGCCTCCTACAATGAGCAGTTCTTC; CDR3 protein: CSARPGRASYNEQFF
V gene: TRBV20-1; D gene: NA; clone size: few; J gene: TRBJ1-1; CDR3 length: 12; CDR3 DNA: TGCAGTGCTAGAGGCCCCCCGGCTGAAGCTTTCTTT; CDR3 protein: CSARGPPAEAFF
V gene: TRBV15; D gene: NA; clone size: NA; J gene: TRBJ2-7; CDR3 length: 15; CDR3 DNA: TGTGCCACCAGCAGAGATCTCATGGATTCCTACGAGCAGTACTTC; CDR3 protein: CATSRDLMDSYEQYF
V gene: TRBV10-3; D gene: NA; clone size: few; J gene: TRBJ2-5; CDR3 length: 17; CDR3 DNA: TGTGCCATCAGTGAAGGAGATCGGGGGACGGGTATGGAGACCCAGTACTTC; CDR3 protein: CAISEGDRGTGMETQYF
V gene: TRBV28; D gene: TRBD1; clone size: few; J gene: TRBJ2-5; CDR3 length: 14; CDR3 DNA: TGTGCCAGCAGAAAGACAGGGGGGGGAGAGACCCAGTACTTC; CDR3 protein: CASRKTGGGETQYF
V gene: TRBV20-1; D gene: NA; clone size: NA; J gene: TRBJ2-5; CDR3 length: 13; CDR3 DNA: TGCAGTGCCAACCGGGACAACCAAGAGACCCAGTACTTC; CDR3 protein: CSANRDNQETQYF
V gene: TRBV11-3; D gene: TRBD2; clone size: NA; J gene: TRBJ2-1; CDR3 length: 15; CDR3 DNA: TGTGCCAGCAGCCCGACTAGCGGCCCTTACACTGAGCAGTTCTTC; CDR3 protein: CASSPTSGPYTEQFF
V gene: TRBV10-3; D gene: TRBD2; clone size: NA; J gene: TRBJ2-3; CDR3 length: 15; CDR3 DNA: TGTGCCATCAGTGAGCCGGGACTAGCGACAGATACGCAGTATTTT; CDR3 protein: CAISEPGLATDTQYF
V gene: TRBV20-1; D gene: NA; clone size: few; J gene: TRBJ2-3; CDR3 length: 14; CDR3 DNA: TGCAGTGCTAGAGTTTCCGGGCGAGCAGATACGCAGTATTTT; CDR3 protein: CSARVSGRADTQYF
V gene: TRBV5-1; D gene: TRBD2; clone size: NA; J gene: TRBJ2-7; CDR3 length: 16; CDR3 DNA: TGCGCCAGCAGCTTTGGGAGGGTCAATTTGGGTTACGAGCAGTACTTC; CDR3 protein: CASSFGRVNLGYEQYF
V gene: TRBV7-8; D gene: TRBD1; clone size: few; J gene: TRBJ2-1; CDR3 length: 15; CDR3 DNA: TGTGCCAGCAGCAAAGGGACAGGGGAGGTCAATGAGCAGTTCTTC; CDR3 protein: CASSKGTGEVNEQFF
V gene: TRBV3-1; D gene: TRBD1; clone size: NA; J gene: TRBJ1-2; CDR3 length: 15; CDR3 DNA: TGTGCCAGCAGCTCCGGGACAGGGGGCGCAAATGGCTACACCTTC; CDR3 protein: CASSSGTGGANGYTF
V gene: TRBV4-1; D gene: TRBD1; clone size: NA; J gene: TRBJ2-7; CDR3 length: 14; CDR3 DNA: TGCGCCAGCAGACGGGACAGGTCGGCCTACGAGCAGTACTTC; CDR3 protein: CASRRDRSAYEQYF
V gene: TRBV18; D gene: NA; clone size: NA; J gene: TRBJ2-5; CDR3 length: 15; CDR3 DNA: TGTGCCAGCTCACCCCCGAGACTTATACAAGAGACCCAGTACTTC; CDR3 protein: CASSPPRLIQETQYF
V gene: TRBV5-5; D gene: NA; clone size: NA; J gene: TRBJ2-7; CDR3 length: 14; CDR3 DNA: TGTGCCAGCAGCTTGGACGGACCCTCCTACGAGCAGTACTTC; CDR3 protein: CASSLDGPSYEQYF
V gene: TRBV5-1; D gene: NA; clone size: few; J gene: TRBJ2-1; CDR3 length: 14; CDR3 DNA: TGCGCCAGCAGCAAGCGGACCTCCTACAATGAGCAGTTCTTC; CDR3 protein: CASSKRTSYNEQFF
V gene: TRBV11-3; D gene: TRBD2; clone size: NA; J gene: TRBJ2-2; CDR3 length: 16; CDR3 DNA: TGTGCCACCTCGGGACTAGCGGGACCGAACACCGGGGAGCTGTTTTTT; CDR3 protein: CATSGLAGPNTGELFF
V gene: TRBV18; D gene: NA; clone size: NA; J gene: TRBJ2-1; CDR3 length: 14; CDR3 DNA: TGTGCCAGCTCACCACTGAGCTCCTACAATGAGCAGTTCTTC; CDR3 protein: CASSPLSSYNEQFF